The 27 T cell receptor beta chains in this list originate from one sample, sequenced in a study of cytomegalovirus exposure and HLA in healthy donors. The PCR employed 60 Vbeta primers together with 13 Jbeta primers. Libraries were prepared by immunoSEQ multiplex PCR; TCRdb keeps only in-frame clonotypes and omits some of them. Among some 150,000 clones listed, roughly 85% were seen once. Sequencing was performed on PBMCs. These receptor sequences come from a woman aged 18-29 years in good health and CMV-seronegative.

A single count supports this clone. This sequence joins TRBV5-1 and TRBJ1-1; D ambiguous. Germline lookup yields CDR1 SGHRS and CDR2 YFSETQ. Trimming left V 0 bases short and J 1 base short, with 7 bases between. The CDR3 totals 14 residues. Written as DNA, the CDR3 is TGCGCCAGCAGCTTGGAGCCCCCGAACACTGAAGCTTTCTTT. Residues: CASSLEPPNTEAFF.

The chain couples TRBV28 to TRBJ2-1; 11 bases are a match to TRBD2. V gave up 5 bases and J gave up 12 bases; unmatched junction bases: 15. The CDR3 extends over 16 amino acids. Germline V gene data show CDR1 as MDHEN and CDR2 as SYDVKM. The CDR3: CASSPPLVAGGAGQFF. The CDR3 DNA is TGTGCCAGCAGTCCCCCCCTGGTAGCGGGAGGGGCGGGGCAGTTCTTC.

This clone was observed a few times. The V gene is TRBV6-5, the J gene TRBJ1-5; 7 nucleotides agree with TRBD1. This CDR3 region has 15 residues. Germline V gene sequence: CDR1 MNHEY, CDR2 SVGAGI. Trimming cost V 0 bases and J 2 bases; bases outside gene matches: 1. CDR3 amino acids: CASSYSGGGNQPQHF. Written as DNA, the CDR3 is TGTGCCAGCAGTTACTCAGGGGGCGGCAATCAGCCCCAGCATTTT.

CDR3 nucleotides: TGTGCCAGCAGTTACACTAGTACAGGGGGCGGCTACGAGCAGTACTTC. Translated, it gives CASSYTSTGGGYEQYF. This chain links TRBV6-6 with TRBJ2-7, with 9 nucleotides matching TRBD1. From germline, CDR1 is MNHNY and CDR2 SVGAGI (reference sequence). The V gene end was trimmed by 2 bases and the J gene end by 3 bases; junction bases not matched to a gene: 8. The CDR3 is 16 amino acids.

There are a few counts of this clone. The rearrangement uses TRBV5-1 and TRBJ1-2, with 8 bases aligning to TRBD1. Trimming took 3 bases from V and 0 from J; bases not matched to a gene: 7. CDR3 length: 16 residues. The germline V gene has CDR1 SGHRS and CDR2 YFSETQ. CDR3 residues: CASSSGGQGTNYGYTF. The DNA of the CDR3 is TGCGCCAGCAGCTCCGGAGGACAGGGAACTAACTATGGCTACACCTTC.

The chain recombines TRBV11-1 with TRBJ2-5, with D possibly matching TRBD2 (5 bases). Between the trimmed V and J ends, which lost 4 bases and 4 bases, there was a span of 19 bases. The length of the CDR3 is 16 residues. Germline assignment: CDR1 SGHAT and CDR2 FQDESV (reference sequence). The CDR3 region is CASSSGRTPGLETQYF. The CDR3 coding sequence is TGTGCCAGCAGCTCCGGACGGACTCCCGGACTAGAGACCCAGTACTTC. Complete variable domain (other parts from reference TRBV11-1 and TRBJ2-5): EAEVAQSPRYKITEKSQAVAFWCDPISGHATLYWYRQILGQGPELLVQFQDESVVDDSQLPKDRFSAERLKGVDSTLKIQPAELGDSAMYLCASSSGRTPGLETQYFGPGTRLLVL.

This rearrangement joins TRBV27 to TRBJ2-3; 7 nucleotides line up with TRBD1. The CDR3 consists of 14 residues. Trimming cost V 5 bases and J 7 bases; bases outside gene matches: 9. Germline CDR1 MNHEY, CDR2 SMNVEV (reference sequence). CDR3 amino acids: CASSLTGVGYTQYF. The DNA for the CDR3 is TGTGCCAGCAGTCTTACAGGGGTCGGCTATACGCAGTATTTT.

The CDR3 nucleotides are TGCGCCAGCAGCCAACTGCCTCCGACTAGCCAAGAGACCCAGTACTTC. This encodes CASSQLPPTSQETQYF. This chain links TRBV4-1 with TRBJ2-5; weak D call: TRBD2 (6 bases). The CDR3 runs 16 residues. Deletions cut 2 bases from V and 1 base from J, with 14 bases between. The V gene's germline CDR1 is MGHRA and CDR2 YSYEKL.

The chain is built from TRBV10-3 and TRBJ2-1, with D perhaps matching TRBD1 (6 bases). The ends were cut back, 10 bases at V and 12 bases at J, with 31 bases in the middle. CDR1 is ENHRY, CDR2 SYGVKD, per germline. The CDR3 has 16 residues. The CDR3 is CATSLPGQFGVRVQFF. Here the CDR3 DNA reads TGTGCCACCTCACTTCCCGGACAGTTTGGGGTACGCGTGCAGTTCTTC.

The J gene is TRBJ2-5, the V gene TRBV2, with a possible D match to TRBD2 (5 bases). The germline V gene has CDR1 SNHLY and CDR2 FYNNEI. V was clipped by 8 bases and J by 3 bases, with 7 bases between them. The CDR3 is 11 amino acids. Here the CDR3 reads CASVLEETQYF. Written as DNA, the CDR3 is TGTGCCAGCGTACTAGAAGAGACCCAGTACTTC.

This chain links TRBV7-2 with TRBJ2-7; TRBD1 matches 8 bases. V was clipped by 6 bases and J by 2 bases; unmatched bases: 6. Germline loops: CDR1 SGHTA, CDR2 FQGNSA. CDR3 length: 14 residues. This CDR3 is CASSPTGDPYEQYF. DNA of the CDR3: TGTGCCAGCAGTCCGACAGGGGATCCCTACGAGCAGTACTTC. Full variable domain (missing parts from reference TRBV7-2 and TRBJ2-7): GAGVSQSPSNKVTEKGKDVELRCDPISGHTALYWYRQSLGQGLEFLIYFQGNSAPDKSGLPSDRFSAERTGGSVSTLTIQRTQQEDSAVYLCASSPTGDPYEQYFGPGTRLTVT.

The CDR3 here is CASSLRPSGYGYTF. CDR3 nucleotides: TGTGCCAGCAGTTTAAGGCCCTCGGGGTATGGCTACACCTTC. The chain uses TRBV27 and TRBJ1-2; D is unresolved. Trimming shortened V by 2 bases and J by 5 bases, and 12 bases separated the two germline ends. Germline lookup yields CDR1 MNHEY and CDR2 SMNVEV (reference sequence). The CDR3 length is 14 residues.

This clone was detected ten times or more. This chain connects TRBV4-1 to TRBJ2-7, with 9 bases lining up with TRBD1. V lost 4 bases to trimming and J lost 2 bases; unmatched junction nucleotides: 6. The CDR3 covers 15 residues. From germline, CDR1 is MGHRA and CDR2 YSYEKL. The CDR3 region has the DNA TGCGCCAGCAGCCCCCGGGACAGGGCCACCTACGAGCAGTACTTC. This gives the protein CASSPRDRATYEQYF.

The chain combines TRBV11-2 with TRBJ1-2; no clear D. Germline assignment: CDR1 SGHAT and CDR2 FQNNGV. The V end was cut by 2 bases, the J end by 0 bases, with 13 bases between. The CDR3 loop spans 16 amino acids. CDR3 loop: CASSLKPDGANYGYTF. In nucleotides, the CDR3 is TGTGCCAGCAGCTTAAAACCGGACGGGGCTAACTATGGCTACACCTTC.

This rearrangement joins TRBV6-5 to TRBJ2-1, with D uncertain. The ends were cut back, 0 bases at V and 11 bases at J, with 5 bases in the middle. CDR1 MNHEY and CDR2 SVGAGI come from the germline V gene. The CDR3 runs to 11 residues. The CDR3 region is CASSYSLQQFF. For the CDR3, the DNA is TGTGCCAGCAGTTACTCCCTTCAGCAGTTCTTC.

J is TRBJ2-3 and V is TRBV7-6, with D uncertain. V was pared by 1 base and J by 4 bases, with 9 bases between. Germline CDR1 is SGHVS and CDR2 is FNYEAQ. This CDR3 contains 14 residues. The DNA of the CDR3 is TGTGCCAGCAGCTTAGATAGGAGTTCAGATACGCAGTATTTT. This encodes CASSLDRSSDTQYF. Based on the CDR3 plus reference TRBV7-6 and TRBJ2-3, the full variable domain is GAGVSQSPRYKVTKRGQDVALRCDPISGHVSLYWYRQALGQGPEFLTYFNYEAQQDKSGLPNDRFSAERPEGSISTLTIQRTEQRDSAMYRCASSLDRSSDTQYFGPGTRLTVL.

The genes are TRBV2 and TRBJ2-1; 8 bases fit TRBD1. J was trimmed by 9 bases and V by 5 bases; bases with no gene match: 12. Germline V gene sequence: CDR1 SNHLY, CDR2 FYNNEI. The CDR3 is made up of 15 amino acids. The CDR3 protein is CASSSRAQGGGEQFF. The CDR3 DNA reads as TGTGCCAGCAGTTCCCGGGCACAGGGGGGCGGTGAGCAGTTCTTC.

Turning to this clone: Sequence at one end of the junction differs from germline and may be a read error. The chain recombines TRBV6-5 with TRBJ2-3; TRBD2 aligns across 13 bases. The CDR3 totals 14 residues. Germline V gene lookup returns CDR1 MNHEY and CDR2 SVGAGI. CDR3 in amino acids: CACRTSGSRDTQYF. The DNA for the CDR3 is TGTGCCTGCAGGACTAGCGGGAGTAGGGATACGCAGTATTTT.

In the case of this clone: One junction end does not reproduce the germline sequence, and a read error may be involved. This chain links TRBV7-9 with TRBJ1-2, with a weak D call TRBD1 (5 bases). CDR1 SEHNR and CDR2 FQNEAQ come from the germline V gene (reference sequence). This CDR3 spans 16 amino acids. This CDR3 is CSSSPPGGGVSYGYTF. CDR3 nucleotide sequence: TGTTCCAGCAGCCCCCCCGGGGGGGGAGTGAGCTATGGCTACACCTTC.

This chain joins TRBV18 and TRBJ2-2; D possibly corresponds to TRBD2 (5 bases). Germline V gene sequence: CDR1 KGHSH, CDR2 LQKENI. This CDR3 is built from 16 residues. Trimming took off 0 bases at V and 9 bases at J, with 17 bases between the two ends. CDR3 loop: CASSPPGTRSGRELFF. The CDR3 DNA follows: TGTGCCAGCTCACCACCGGGAACTAGGAGCGGTAGGGAGCTGTTTTTT.

This clone was observed a single time. The V gene is TRBV6-6, the J gene TRBJ2-7; D is perhaps TRBD2 (6 bases). This CDR3 has 15 amino acids. The ends were cut back, 6 bases at V and 0 bases at J, with 15 bases in the middle. CDR1 MNHNY and CDR2 SVGAGI come from the germline V gene (reference sequence). The CDR3 loop reads CASSRRGTASYEQYF. In nucleotides, the CDR3 is TGTGCCAGCAGCCGCCGGGGGACCGCCTCCTACGAGCAGTACTTC.

The CDR3 reads CAISGDKYGYTF. CDR3 in DNA: TGTGCCATCAGTGGGGACAAGTATGGCTACACCTTC. The chain links TRBV10-3 to TRBJ1-2; D is possibly TRBD1 (6 bases). The germline V gene has CDR1 ENHRY and CDR2 SYGVKD. The CDR3 runs 12 residues. The V and J ends lost 4 bases and 5 bases respectively, with 8 bases between them.

The chain recombines TRBV4-1 with TRBJ2-7; 9 bases line up with TRBD1. Germline V gives CDR1 MGHRA, CDR2 YSYEKL. V was pared by 4 bases and J by 2 bases, with 12 bases of the junction left unmatched. This CDR3 has 17 residues. In DNA, the CDR3 is TGCGCCAGCAGCCCCGAAGGTTGGGGACAGGGTGCCTACGAGCAGTACTTC. It codes for CASSPEGWGQGAYEQYF.

The chain couples TRBV27 to TRBJ2-7, with 7 nucleotides matching TRBD1. CDR1 and CDR2 (germline): MNHEY, SMNVEV (reference sequence). CDR3 length equals 13 residues. V dropped 5 bases and J dropped 1; count of bases not matched to a gene: 2. The CDR3 region has the DNA TGTGCCAGCAGTCTCAGGGGGTCCTACGAGCAGTACTTC. Translating gives CASSLRGSYEQYF.

This clone showed up just once. The chain links TRBV4-2 to TRBJ1-5; 9 nucleotides match TRBD1. Germline assignment: CDR1 LGHNA and CDR2 YNFKEQ. Trimming at V came to 6 bases and at J to 5 bases, leaving 5 bases not matched to a gene. The CDR3 runs to 14 residues. CDR3 protein: CASRLTGGDQPQHF. The CDR3 bases are TGTGCCAGCAGACTTACAGGGGGCGATCAGCCCCAGCATTTT.

Only a few counts were recorded for this clone. This chain joins TRBV9 and TRBJ1-2; the D is unclear. Germline V CDR1 and CDR2: SGDLS, YYNGEE. This CDR3 comprises 15 residues. Trimming stripped 3 bases from V and 4 bases from J, with 16 bases between. Written as DNA, the CDR3 is TGTGCCAGCAGCGGGAGCCGAGGGTTTACCTATGGCTACACCTTC. Protein sequence: CASSGSRGFTYGYTF.

This rearrangement joins TRBV7-2 to TRBJ2-5; tentative D call: TRBD2 (6 bases). Germline V lookup: CDR1 SGHTA, CDR2 FQGNSA. The CDR3 runs 12 residues. The V gene lost 3 bases and the J gene lost 4 bases, with 6 bases spanning the gap. The CDR3 sequence: CASSFGGETQYF. CDR3 coding DNA: TGTGCCAGCAGCTTCGGGGGAGAGACCCAGTACTTC.